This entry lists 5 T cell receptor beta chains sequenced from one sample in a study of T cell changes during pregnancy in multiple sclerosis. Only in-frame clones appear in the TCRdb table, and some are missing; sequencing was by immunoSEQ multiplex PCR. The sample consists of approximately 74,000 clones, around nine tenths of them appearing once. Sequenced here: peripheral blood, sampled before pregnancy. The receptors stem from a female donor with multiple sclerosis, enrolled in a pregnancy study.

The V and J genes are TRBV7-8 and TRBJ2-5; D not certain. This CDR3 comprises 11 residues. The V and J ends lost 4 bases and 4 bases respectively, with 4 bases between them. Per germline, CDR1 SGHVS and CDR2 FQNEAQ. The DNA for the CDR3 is TGTGCCAGCAGCTCCGGAGAGACCCAGTACTTC. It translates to CASSSGETQYF.

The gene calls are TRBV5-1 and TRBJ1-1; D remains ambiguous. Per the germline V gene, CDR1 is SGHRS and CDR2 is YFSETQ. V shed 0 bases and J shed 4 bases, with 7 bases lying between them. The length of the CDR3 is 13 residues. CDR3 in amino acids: CASSLADTTEAFF. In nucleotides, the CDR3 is TGCGCCAGCAGCTTGGCAGACACCACTGAAGCTTTCTTT.

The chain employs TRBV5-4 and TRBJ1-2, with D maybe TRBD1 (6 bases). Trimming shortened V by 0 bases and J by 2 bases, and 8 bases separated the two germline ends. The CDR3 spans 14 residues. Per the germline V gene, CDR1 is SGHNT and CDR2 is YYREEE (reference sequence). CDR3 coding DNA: TGTGCCAGCAGCTTGGACAGGGCAAACTATGGCTACACCTTC. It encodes CASSLDRANYGYTF.

CDR3 sequence: CASVAGPIAGDSLYEQYF. Written as DNA, the CDR3 is TGCGCCAGCGTTGCAGGACCTATAGCGGGAGATTCGCTATACGAGCAGTACTTC. The chain joins TRBV5-1 to TRBJ2-7; 9 bases agree with TRBD2. Losses at the gene ends were 7 bases for V and 4 bases for J; bases not matched to a gene: 21. The CDR3 sequence is 18 residues long. Germline CDR1 is SGHRS and CDR2 is YFSETQ.

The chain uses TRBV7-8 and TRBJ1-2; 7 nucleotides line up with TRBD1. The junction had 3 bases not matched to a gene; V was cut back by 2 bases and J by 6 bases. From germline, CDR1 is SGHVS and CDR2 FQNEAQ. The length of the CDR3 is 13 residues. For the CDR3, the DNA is TGTGCCAGCAGCTTAAGGGGGCCTAATGGCTACACCTTC. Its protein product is CASSLRGPNGYTF.